This T cell receptor beta chain was found in a study of T cells in Graves' hyperthyroidism and ophthalmopathy. Points from the study as a whole: Within blood appeared most thyroid clonotypes that had expanded above 0.001.

With respect to this clonotype: Its antigen is still unknown.

Using RNA transcripts as the source, TCR beta CDR3 regions were amplified. With the HTBI primer set, the TCR CDR3 went through a first round of RT-PCR. TCRdb called the multiplex PCR reads again in MiXCR, with one record for every CDR3 protein. The table includes around 600,000 distinct CDR3 sequences, roughly 16% detected once. It was uncontrolled infection, other autoimmune disease, pregnancy or lactation that excluded patients. PBMCs were collected from an approximately 9.3 ml volume of fresh peripheral blood. Losses at the gene ends were 10 bases for V and 4 bases for J; bases not matched to a gene: 9. CDR1 and CDR2 (germline): WSHSY, SAAADI. This CDR3 region has 15 residues.

The V gene is TRBV10-2, the J gene TRBJ2-1, with 11 bases that match TRBD2. Sequenced input: blood. The clonotype originates from a woman aged 40 to 55 with Graves' ophthalmopathy. The CDR3 DNA sequence: TGCGCCATTCCCCGGGGGACTAGCGGTTACAATGAGCAGTTCTTC. Its protein product is CAIPRGTSGYNEQFF.